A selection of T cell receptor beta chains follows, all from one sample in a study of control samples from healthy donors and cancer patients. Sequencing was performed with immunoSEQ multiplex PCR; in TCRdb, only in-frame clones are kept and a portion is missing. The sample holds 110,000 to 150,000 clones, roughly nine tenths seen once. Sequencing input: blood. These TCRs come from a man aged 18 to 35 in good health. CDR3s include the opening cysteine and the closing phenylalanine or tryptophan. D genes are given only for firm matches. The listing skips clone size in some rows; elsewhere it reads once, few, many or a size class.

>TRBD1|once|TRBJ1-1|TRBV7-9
CASSGQGSNTEAFF
TGTGCCTCCAGCGGACAGGGATCGAACACTGAAGCTTTCTTT
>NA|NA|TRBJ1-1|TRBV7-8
CASSFPTVNTEAFF
TGTGCCAGCAGCTTTCCGACAGTGAACACTGAAGCTTTCTTT
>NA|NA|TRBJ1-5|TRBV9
CASSVIYGGNQPQHF
TGTGCCAGCAGCGTAATTTATGGGGGCAATCAGCCCCAGCATTTT
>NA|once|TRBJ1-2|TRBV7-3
CASSRGGGPYGYTF
TGTGCCAGCAGCCGGGGGGGAGGTCCCTATGGCTACACCTTC
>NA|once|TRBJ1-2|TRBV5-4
CASSLAMLGGDYGYTF
TGTGCCAGCAGCTTGGCCATGCTGGGGGGGGACTATGGCTACACCTTC
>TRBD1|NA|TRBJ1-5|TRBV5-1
CASSLGGQGDNQPQHF
TGCGCCAGCAGCTTGGGAGGACAGGGAGACAATCAGCCCCAGCATTTT
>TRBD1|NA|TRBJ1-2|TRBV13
CASSLNRGSHGYTF
TGTGCCAGCAGCCTCAACAGGGGGTCTCATGGCTACACCTTC
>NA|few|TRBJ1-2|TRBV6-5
CASTPLSSFYGYTF
TGTGCCAGCACTCCGCTTAGCAGTTTCTATGGCTACACCTTC
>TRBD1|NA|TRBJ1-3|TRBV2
CASSDGTGGRLLRNTIYF
TGTGCCAGCAGCGACGGGACAGGGGGCCGCCTTTTGAGAAACACCATATATTTT
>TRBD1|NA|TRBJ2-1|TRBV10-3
CAISVRTGAALLSYNEQFF
TGTGCCATCAGTGTCCGGACAGGGGCCGCCTTACTCTCCTACAATGAGCAGTTCTTC
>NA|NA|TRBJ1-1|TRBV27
CASSLYGELVNTEAFF
TGTGCCAGCAGTTTATACGGGGAGTTGGTGAACACTGAAGCTTTCTTT
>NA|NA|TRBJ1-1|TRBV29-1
CSVVVAEAFF
TGCAGCGTGGTCGTCGCTGAAGCTTTCTTT
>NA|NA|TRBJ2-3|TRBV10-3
CAISDRGGGGTDTQYF
TGTGCCATCAGTGACCGGGGAGGCGGGGGCACAGATACGCAGTATTTT
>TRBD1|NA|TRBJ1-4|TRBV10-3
CAANDEGAAEKLFF
TGTGCCGCCAACGACGAGGGGGCCGCCGAAAAACTGTTTTTT
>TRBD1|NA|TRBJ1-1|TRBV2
CASSLATGLTEAFF
TGTGCCAGCAGTCTAGCGACAGGGCTCACTGAAGCTTTCTTT
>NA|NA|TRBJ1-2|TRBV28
CASRWGTYGYTF
TGTGCCAGCCGGTGGGGCACCTATGGCTACACCTTC